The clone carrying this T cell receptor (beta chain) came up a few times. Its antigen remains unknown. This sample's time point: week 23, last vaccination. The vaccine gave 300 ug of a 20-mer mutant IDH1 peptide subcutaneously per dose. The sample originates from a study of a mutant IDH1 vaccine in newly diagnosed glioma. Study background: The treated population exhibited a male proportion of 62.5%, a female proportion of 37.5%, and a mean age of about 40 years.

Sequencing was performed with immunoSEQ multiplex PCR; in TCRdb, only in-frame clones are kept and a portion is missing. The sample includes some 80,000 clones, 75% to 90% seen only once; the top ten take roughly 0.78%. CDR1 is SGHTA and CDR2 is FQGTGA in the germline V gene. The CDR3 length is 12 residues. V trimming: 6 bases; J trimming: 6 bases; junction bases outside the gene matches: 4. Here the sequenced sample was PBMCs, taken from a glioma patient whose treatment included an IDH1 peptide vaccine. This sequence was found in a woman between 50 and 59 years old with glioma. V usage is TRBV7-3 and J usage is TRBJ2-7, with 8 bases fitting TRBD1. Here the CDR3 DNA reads TGTGCCAGCAGGCAGGGGGCGTCCGAGCAGTACTTC. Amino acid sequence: CASRQGASEQYF.